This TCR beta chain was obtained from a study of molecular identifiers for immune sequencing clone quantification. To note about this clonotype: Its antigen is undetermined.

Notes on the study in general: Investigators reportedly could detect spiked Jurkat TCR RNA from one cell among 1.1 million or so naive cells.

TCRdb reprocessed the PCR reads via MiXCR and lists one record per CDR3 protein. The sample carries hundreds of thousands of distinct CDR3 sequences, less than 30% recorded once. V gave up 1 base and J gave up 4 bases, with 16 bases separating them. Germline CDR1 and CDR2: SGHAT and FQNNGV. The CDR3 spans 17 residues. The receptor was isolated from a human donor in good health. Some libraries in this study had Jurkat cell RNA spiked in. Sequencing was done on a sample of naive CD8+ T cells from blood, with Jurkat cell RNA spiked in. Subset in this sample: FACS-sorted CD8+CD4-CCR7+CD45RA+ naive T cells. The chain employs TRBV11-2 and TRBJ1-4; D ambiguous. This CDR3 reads CASSLGFNSHLNEKLFF. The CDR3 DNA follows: TGTGCCAGCAGCTTAGGCTTTAACAGCCACCTTAATGAAAAACTGTTTTTT.